This T cell receptor (beta chain) was identified in a study of beta chain features in type 1 diabetes. Study summary: The patients were much like the healthy donors in age, gender and cell yields. Study-level findings and limits: The VDJ junctions of type 1 diabetes patients carried fewer insertions and more deletions. TCRB repertoires of naive, central memory and Treg cells appeared more similar among patients than among healthy donors.

V lost 2 bases and J lost 7; bases outside the gene matches: 6. Per germline, CDR1 SEHNR and CDR2 FQNEAQ (reference sequence). The CDR3 is 16 amino acids. As concerns this clone: Its antigen is unknown.

All of the isolated RNA was reverse transcribed, so expressed TCRB transcripts were sequenced. An average approximately 3.7 million reads came from naive, central memory and regulatory T cell samples. TCRdb's table, derived via immunoSEQ multiplex PCR, lists solely in-frame clones and lacks some. The table has some 63,000 clones, roughly three fifths seen once. The chain uses TRBV7-9 and TRBJ1-6; the match to TRBD1 covers 9 bases. The TCR was taken from a young woman in good health. The material sequenced was Tregs from blood. In DNA, the CDR3 is TGTGCCAGCAGCTTATCGAGGGGACAGGGAAATTCACCCCTCCACTTT. It codes for CASSLSRGQGNSPLHF.